This is a list of T cell receptor beta chains from one sample in a study of blood T cell repertoires in COVID-19. Repertoires were generated with immunoSEQ multiplex PCR, while TCRdb's copy carries only in-frame clones and drops some. Of around 370,000 clones in the sample, 88% were seen once. The sequenced sample consisted of peripheral blood. The receptors shown here come from a woman aged 65 to 85 with COVID-19, enrolled during active disease. Both conserved end residues are part of each CDR3. Each record gives: V gene, clone size, J gene, D gene, CDR3 DNA, CDR3 protein. The D gene is left open where the match is weak. A clone size is listed for some rows: how often the clone was seen (once, few, many), or a class if it is expanded.

>TRBV24-1|-|TRBJ1-4|TRBD1
TGTGCCACCAGTGACCGGGACAGCCCGTTAGGAATGGAAAAACTGTTTTTT
CATSDRDSPLGMEKLFF
>TRBV28|once|TRBJ1-5|-
TGTGCCAGCGGTTCCGCGGCGAGCAATCAGCCCCAGCATTTT
CASGSAASNQPQHF
>TRBV5-5|few|TRBJ1-2|TRBD1
TGTGCCAGCAGCTTAGACAGGGTCGGCTACACCTTC
CASSLDRVGYTF
>TRBV4-1|-|TRBJ2-7|TRBD1
TGCGCCAGCAGCCAAGAAGGGCCCCGACAGGGGACCTACGAGCAGTACTTC
CASSQEGPRQGTYEQYF
>TRBV6-1|-|TRBJ1-5|-
TGTGCCAGCAGTGAAGGGGTCCAACGGGGCAATCAGCCCCAGCATTTT
CASSEGVQRGNQPQHF
>TRBV24-1|-|TRBJ2-7|-
TGTGCCACCAGTGATCGGACGGGGGCCTACGAGCAGTACTTC
CATSDRTGAYEQYF
>TRBV9|-|TRBJ1-1|-
TGTGCCAGCAGCGTTTCTCAAGCGAACACTGAAGCTTTCTTT
CASSVSQANTEAFF
>TRBV30|-|TRBJ1-2|TRBD1
TGTGCCGGTAAACAGGGGGCCTTAAACTATGGCTACACCTTC
CAGKQGALNYGYTF
>TRBV28|-|TRBJ2-7|TRBD2
TGTGCCAGCCGGGCGGGGGGGAGCTCCTACGAGCAGTACTTC
CASRAGGSSYEQYF
>TRBV12-3/TRBV12-4|-|TRBJ1-1|-
TGTGCCAGCAGTTTGGGGGGGGCTGGTGAAGCTTTCTTT
CASSLGGAGEAFF
>TRBV19|-|TRBJ1-1|-
TGTGCCAGTAGTACCGTCGGGACTGAAGCTTTCTTT
CASSTVGTEAFF
>TRBV7-2|-|TRBJ2-1|TRBD2
TGTGCCAGCAGCTTATGGCGGGGGACTAACAATGAGCAGTTCTTC
CASSLWRGTNNEQFF
>TRBV18|-|TRBJ1-5|-
TGTGCCAGCTCAATGGGAGGGGATCAGCCCCAGCATTTT
CASSMGGDQPQHF
>TRBV5-1|few|TRBJ2-2|-
TGCGCCAGCAGCTTCGAGGGTACGAACACCGGGGAGCTGTTTTTT
CASSFEGTNTGELFF
>TRBV24-1|-|TRBJ2-1|TRBD2
TGTGCCACCAGTGATACTAGCGGGGGGGCTACCTACAATGAGCAGTTCTTC
CATSDTSGGATYNEQFF
>TRBV4-1|-|TRBJ1-1|-
TGCGCCAGCAGCCAAGGGACAGTCGCTAGGCGCGACACTGAAGCTTTCTTT
CASSQGTVARRDTEAFF
>TRBV30|few|TRBJ1-2|-
TGTGCCTGGAGTGTGACCGGGAAGAACACCTTC
CAWSVTGKNTF
>TRBV4-2|-|TRBJ1-4|-
TGTGCCAGCAGCCATGTCCCGGGGGGGGAAAAACTGTTTTTT
CASSHVPGGEKLFF
>TRBV12-3/TRBV12-4|-|TRBJ2-7|-
TGTGCCAGCAGTTTAGCCCTCGTCTACGAGCAGTACTTC
CASSLALVYEQYF
>TRBV10-1|-|TRBJ1-1|-
TGCGCCAGCAGTGCGCAGGGGAACACTGAAGCTTTCTTT
CASSAQGNTEAFF
>TRBV7-2|-|TRBJ1-2|-
TGTGCCAGCAGCTTATCGCAACCCGGGGACTATGGCTACACCTTC
CASSLSQPGDYGYTF
>TRBV3-1/TRBV3-2|-|TRBJ2-1|-
TGTGCCAGCAGCCATTCAGGGAATGAGCAGTTCTTC
CASSHSGNEQFF
>TRBV7-2|once|TRBJ2-3|-
TGTGCCAGCAGCTCGGGACTTCACACAGATACGCAGTATTTT
CASSSGLHTDTQYF
>TRBV4-2|-|TRBJ2-7|TRBD2
TGTGCCAGCAGCCAGCGTACCCTAGCGGGGGACGAGCAGTACTTC
CASSQRTLAGDEQYF
>TRBV2|-|TRBJ2-3|TRBD2
TGTGCCAGCAAAAGCTGGGGGGGGACAGATACGCAGTATTTT
CASKSWGGTDTQYF
>TRBV6-5|-|TRBJ1-3|-
TGTGCCAGCAGTTACCAGGCTCAGAACACCATATATTTT
CASSYQAQNTIYF
>TRBV19|-|TRBJ1-5|-
TGTGCCAGTAAATCCTCCCTTAGTTTGGAGCCCCAGCATTTT
CASKSSLSLEPQHF
>TRBV5-6|-|TRBJ1-2|TRBD1
TGTGCCAGCAGTTGGACAGGGCTGAGGATGGACTATGGCTACACCTTC
CASSWTGLRMDYGYTF
>TRBV10-2|-|TRBJ1-2|-
TGCGCCAGCACTACAGGAAACTATGGCTACACCTTC
CASTTGNYGYTF
>TRBV6-5|-|TRBJ2-1|TRBD1
TGTGCCAGTCAGTTAACAGGGGACAATGAGCAGTTCTTC
CASQLTGDNEQFF